Sequencing of this T cell receptor beta chain was carried out in a study of blood T cell repertoires in COVID-19. Study-level background: Italy, Spain and the United States were the sources of the convalescent and acute COVID-19 samples. PBMCs, B-cell-depleted T cells, or T cells were the source of the cDNA or gDNA that made up the material.

Within 2 weeks before study entry, exposed participants met a COVID-19 case. The CDR3 covers 13 residues. Germline CDR1 reads MRHNA; CDR2 reads SNTAGT. The junction had 6 bases not matched to a gene; V was cut back by 8 bases and J by 7 bases. Authors' data handling: From reference gene primer amplification, estimates of nucleated cell counts were derived. The method was immunoSEQ multiplex PCR; TCRdb's version includes in-frame clones alone and lacks a portion of them. The V and J calls and the clone size are those of that table, but D and trimming were determined from the DNA. The repertoire holds some 320,000 clones, with about 85% as singletons.

The sequencing input was PBMCs or T cells enriched from blood (not recorded which). The chain joins TRBV6-4 to TRBJ1-1; 11 bases agree with TRBD1. This sequence was found in a young woman who had been exposed to COVID-19. DNA of the CDR3: TGTGCCAGCCTTTGGACAGGGGGCATTGAAGCTTTCTTT. Translating it yields CASLWTGGIEAFF.